The rows below give T cell receptor beta chains drawn from one sample of a study of blood T cell repertoires in COVID-19. The repertoire was sequenced with immunoSEQ multiplex PCR; TCRdb's copy has only in-frame clones and lacks some. The table includes 180,000 or so clones, approximately 86% detected once. Sequencing input: peripheral blood. These receptors were obtained from a man aged 18 to 35 with acute or convalescent COVID-19. Each CDR3 is given with its conserved first and last residue. The D gene is left open where the match is weak. Where a row states a size, it is once, few, many or the class of an expanded clone; other rows omit it.

j_call v_call d_call clone_size cdr3_aa cdr3_nt
TRBJ2-2 TRBV5-1 NA NA CASSLMADSDTGELFF TGCGCCAGCAGCTTGATGGCGGATTCGGACACCGGGGAGCTGTTTTTT
TRBJ2-1 TRBV29-1 NA NA CSGADYNEQFF TGCAGCGGGGCAGACTACAATGAGCAGTTCTTC
TRBJ2-1 TRBV12-3/TRBV12-4 TRBD1 NA CASRGQGRNEQFF TGTGCCAGCCGAGGACAGGGTAGGAATGAGCAGTTCTTC
TRBJ1-3 TRBV6-5 NA NA CASSYSWQAGNTIYF TGTGCCAGCAGTTACTCGTGGCAGGCTGGAAACACCATATATTTT
TRBJ2-7 TRBV3-1/TRBV3-2 TRBD1 NA CASSQVDRAVYEQYF TGTGCCAGCAGCCAAGTAGACAGGGCGGTCTACGAGCAGTACTTC
TRBJ1-5 TRBV6-5 NA NA CASSRGGVSYQPQHF TGTGCCAGCAGCCGTGGGGGGGTGAGTTATCAGCCCCAGCATTTT
TRBJ2-5 TRBV29-1 TRBD2 NA CSGRRGGEETQYF TGCAGCGGTCGGCGGGGGGGCGAGGAGACCCAGTACTTC
TRBJ1-1 TRBV2 NA NA CASSVMRVNTEAFF TGTGCCAGCAGTGTTATGAGGGTGAACACTGAAGCTTTCTTT
TRBJ2-1 TRBV7-3 TRBD1 once CASSQQGAGLNEQFF TGTGCCAGCAGCCAACAGGGGGCGGGTTTAAATGAGCAGTTCTTC
TRBJ1-1 TRBV5-1 NA NA CASSTRQAPNTEAFF TGCGCCAGCAGCACCCGACAGGCCCCGAACACTGAAGCTTTCTTT
TRBJ1-1 TRBV7-9 NA NA CASIGLDTEAFF TGTGCCAGCATAGGACTTGACACTGAAGCTTTCTTT
TRBJ1-2 TRBV5-1 TRBD1 NA CASRLPKVDRADYGYTF TGCGCCAGCAGACTCCCTAAGGTGGACAGGGCGGACTATGGCTACACCTTC
TRBJ2-7 TRBV7-9 NA NA CASSEGHSYEQYF TGTGCCAGCAGCGAGGGACACTCCTACGAGCAGTACTTC
TRBJ2-1 TRBV6-1 NA NA CASSEARSYNEQFF TGTGCCAGCAGTGAAGCCAGGTCCTACAATGAGCAGTTCTTC
TRBJ1-5 TRBV19 NA NA CASSRSYQPQHF TGTGCCAGTAGTAGGAGTTACCAGCCCCAGCATTTT
TRBJ1-1 TRBV18 TRBD1 NA CASSPGQGRTEAFF TGTGCCAGCTCACCGGGACAGGGGCGGACTGAAGCTTTCTTT
TRBJ2-3 TRBV6-5 TRBD1 NA CASRPGGQGSNTQYF TGTGCCAGCAGACCCGGGGGACAGGGGTCTAATACGCAGTATTTT
TRBJ2-3 TRBV2 TRBD2 NA CASSEAISGGITDTQYF TGTGCCAGCAGTGAAGCGATAAGCGGGGGGATAACAGATACGCAGTATTTT
TRBJ1-4 TRBV6-6 TRBD1 NA CASSDRGPKDEKLFF TGTGCCAGCAGTGACAGGGGGCCGAAGGATGAAAAACTGTTTTTT
TRBJ2-5 TRBV5-8 NA NA CASSLDRMGANLETQYF TGTGCCAGCAGCCTGGATAGGATGGGGGCGAATCTAGAGACCCAGTACTTC
TRBJ2-1 TRBV9 NA NA CASSPGGTEGQFF TGTGCCAGCAGCCCAGGGGGGACAGAAGGGCAGTTCTTC
TRBJ1-1 TRBV24-1 NA NA CATSDFGNTEAFF TGTGCCACCAGTGATTTTGGCAACACTGAAGCTTTCTTT
TRBJ2-1 TRBV6-6 TRBD2 NA CASRLTGGRNEQFF TGTGCCAGCAGGCTAACGGGGGGAAGGAATGAGCAGTTCTTC
TRBJ2-7 TRBV7-3 NA NA CASSLVGAYEQYF TGTGCCAGCAGCTTGGTCGGAGCCTACGAGCAGTACTTC
TRBJ1-6 TRBV7-8 NA NA CASSLVVGNSPLHF TGTGCCAGCAGCTTAGTAGTCGGGAATTCACCCCTCCACTTT
TRBJ2-6 TRBV19 TRBD1 NA CASSDRGYSGANVLTF TGTGCCAGTAGTGACAGGGGTTACTCTGGGGCCAACGTCCTGACTTTC
TRBJ1-4 TRBV6-1 TRBD1 NA CASSEVSRGPEKLFF TGTGCCAGCAGTGAAGTTAGCAGGGGGCCTGAAAAACTGTTTTTT
TRBJ1-1 TRBV25-1 TRBD1 NA CASKSQGGTEAFF TGTGCCAGCAAATCCCAGGGGGGCACTGAAGCTTTCTTT
TRBJ2-3 TRBV25-1 TRBD1 NA CASGQGPGTDTQYF TGTGCCAGCGGACAGGGACCGGGCACAGATACGCAGTATTTT
TRBJ2-3 TRBV28 NA NA CASSLSTGPTDTQYF TGTGCCAGCAGTTTAAGTACAGGACCCACAGATACGCAGTATTTT
TRBJ1-2 TRBV5-1 NA once CASSLDIVPRDKYGYTF TGCGCCAGCAGCTTGGATATTGTTCCCCGGGACAAGTACGGCTACACCTTC
TRBJ2-7 TRBV29-1 NA NA CSVEDSGYEQYF TGCAGCGTTGAAGATTCAGGGTACGAGCAGTACTTC
TRBJ2-7 TRBV6-4 NA NA CASSDIRGTPYEQYF TGTGCCAGCAGTGACATCAGGGGTACTCCCTACGAGCAGTACTTC
TRBJ1-2 TRBV15 NA once CATSSGRAYGYTF TGTGCTACCAGCAGTGGCAGGGCCTATGGCTACACCTTC
TRBJ2-1 TRBV19 TRBD1 NA CASTPGQGLYNEQFF TGTGCCAGCACCCCGGGACAGGGGCTTTACAATGAGCAGTTCTTC
TRBJ2-2 TRBV12-3/TRBV12-4 NA NA CASSGGPGELFF TGTGCCAGCAGTGGCGGTCCCGGGGAGCTGTTTTTT
TRBJ1-5 TRBV7-2 TRBD1 NA CASSLGQGLYSNQPQHF TGTGCCAGCAGCCTAGGACAGGGACTTTATAGCAATCAGCCCCAGCATTTT